This TCR beta chain was found in a study of shared clonotypes between healthy human individuals. Naive CD8 cells lacked CD45RO, underwent positive selection for CCR7 and left out terminally differentiated effector memory CD45RA+ cells. Assay: immunoSEQ multiplex PCR; the TCRdb copy retains only in-frame clones and omits some. Here the sample spans roughly 2 million clones, about 95% being singletons. Germline CDR1 is LGHNT and CDR2 is FRNRAP. The CDR3 sequence is 13 residues long. V gave up 6 bases and J gave up 1 base, with 10 bases separating them. The material sequenced was naive CD8+ T cells sorted from blood. The receptor's source is a man aged 18-30 years in good health. The J gene is TRBJ2-7, the V gene TRBV12-5; either TRBD1 or TRBD2 may fit D (5 bases each). CDR3 sequence (DNA): TGTGCTAGTGGCTGGGACGGATCCTACGAGCAGTACTTC. Encoded protein: CASGWDGSYEQYF.